Below are 10 T cell receptor beta chains sequenced from a single sample in a study of blood T cell repertoires in COVID-19. TCRdb's table, derived via immunoSEQ multiplex PCR, lists solely in-frame clones and lacks some. In the table there are approximately 28,000 clones, about 84% of which are singletons. Source material: peripheral blood. These TCRs come from a woman aged 55-70 years with acute or convalescent COVID-19.

The chain has TRBV27 and TRBJ2-6, with D uncertain. CDR1 MNHEY and CDR2 SMNVEV come from the germline V gene (reference sequence). The ends were cut back, 3 bases at V and 0 bases at J, with 6 bases in the middle. The length of the CDR3 is 15 residues. The CDR3 DNA is TGTGCCAGCAGTTTCTCTCTCTCTGGGGCCAACGTCCTGACTTTC. As protein: CASSFSLSGANVLTF.

This chain joins TRBV3-1 (or the pseudogene TRBV3-2) and TRBJ2-3; 8 bases align to TRBD2. Germline trimming cut 0 bases from V and 8 bases from J; bases unmatched to any gene: 13. This CDR3 has 17 residues. CDR1 and CDR2 from the germline V gene are LGHDT and YNNKEL (reference sequence). CDR3 coding DNA: TGTGCCAGCAGCCAAGAAGGGGTGCGGGGGGCCTCTGGTACGCAGTATTTT. Residues: CASSQEGVRGASGTQYF.

The V gene is TRBV29-1, the J gene TRBJ1-2; D uncertain. The CDR3 runs to 16 residues. Trimming cost V 0 bases and J 8 bases, with 22 bases left between them. CDR1 SQVTM and CDR2 ANQGSEA come from the germline V gene. The CDR3 here is CSVEDRYDGLEEGYTF. The CDR3 DNA reads as TGCAGCGTTGAAGATCGATATGACGGCCTGGAGGAAGGCTACACCTTC.

V usage is TRBV5-4 and J usage is TRBJ2-3, with 7 bases that match TRBD1. With V trimmed by 4 bases and J by 2 bases, 7 bases remained unmatched. The CDR3 has 15 amino acids. CDR1 is SGHNT and CDR2 is YYREEE in the germline V gene (reference sequence). CDR3 sequence (DNA): TGTGCCAGCAGCGCAGGGGGTCCACACACAGATACGCAGTATTTT. It translates to CASSAGGPHTDTQYF. Variable domain in full (rest from reference TRBV5-4 and TRBJ2-3): ETGVTQSPTHLIKTRGQQVTLRCSSQSGHNTVSWYQQALGQGPQFIFQYYREEENGRGNFPPRFSGLQFPNYSSELNVNALELDDSALYLCASSAGGPHTDTQYFGPGTRLTVL.

This rearrangement joins TRBV7-9 to TRBJ2-5; TRBD1 aligns across 7 bases. The CDR3 runs 15 residues. Germline V gene data show CDR1 as SEHNR and CDR2 as FQNEAQ (reference sequence). With 4 bases clipped from V and 1 base from J, the junction kept 6 bases outside the gene matches. The CDR3 reads CASSSGQLVQETQYF. For the CDR3, the DNA is TGTGCCAGCAGCTCGGGACAGCTTGTCCAAGAGACCCAGTACTTC. Using reference TRBV7-9 and TRBJ2-5 for the parts outside the CDR3, the full variable domain is DTGVSQNPRHKITKRGQNVTFRCDPISEHNRLYWYRQTLGQGPEFLTYFQNEAQLEKSRLLSDRFSAERPKGSFSTLEIQRTEQGDSAMYLCASSSGQLVQETQYFGPGTRLLVL.

The chain recombines TRBV3-1 (or the pseudogene TRBV3-2) with TRBJ1-2; TRBD1 agrees at 9 bases. This CDR3 region has 16 residues. V shed 0 bases and J 6 bases; nucleotides not matched to a gene: 8. Per the germline V gene, CDR1 is LGHDT and CDR2 is YNNKEL (reference sequence). CDR3 in amino acids: CASSQDLGQGRHGYTF. In nucleotides, the CDR3 is TGTGCCAGCAGCCAAGATCTGGGACAGGGTAGGCATGGCTACACCTTC.

The CDR3 sequence is CASRSGTGISPLHF. The CDR3 DNA follows: TGTGCCAGCAGGTCCGGGACAGGGATTTCACCCCTCCACTTT. The rearrangement uses TRBV6-6 and TRBJ1-6; 9 bases match TRBD1. The CDR3 is made up of 14 amino acids. V dropped 6 bases and J dropped 9; count of bases not matched to a gene: 6. Germline V gene sequence: CDR1 MNHNY, CDR2 SVGAGI (reference sequence).

This chain joins TRBV2 and TRBJ1-2; TRBD1 matches at 9 bases. The germline V gene has CDR1 SNHLY and CDR2 FYNNEI. The CDR3 is 16 residues long. V was clipped by 8 bases and J by 4 bases; unmatched bases: 14. CDR3 in amino acids: CASQAGTGLGGYGYTF. CDR3 in DNA: TGTGCCAGCCAAGCCGGGACAGGGCTGGGCGGCTATGGCTACACCTTC.

There are a few counts of this clone. The CDR3 sequence is CASSLNRAAYGYTF. The CDR3 nucleotides read TGTGCCAGCAGCTTAAACCGCGCCGCCTATGGCTACACCTTC. V usage is TRBV7-9 and J usage is TRBJ1-2; no reliable D call. CDR1 and CDR2 (germline): SEHNR, FQNEAQ (reference sequence). The V end lost 2 bases, the J end lost 4 bases, and 11 bases lay between the germline ends. The CDR3 has 14 amino acids.

The V call is TRBV4-1, the J call TRBJ2-7; D is possibly TRBD2 (6 bases). The CDR3 covers 15 residues. Germline CDR1 and CDR2: MGHRA and YSYEKL. The V and J ends lost 1 base and 2 bases respectively, with 12 bases between them. The CDR3 nucleotides read TGCGCCAGCAGCCAAGCTTGGACTAAGCCCTACGAGCAGTACTTC. This encodes CASSQAWTKPYEQYF.